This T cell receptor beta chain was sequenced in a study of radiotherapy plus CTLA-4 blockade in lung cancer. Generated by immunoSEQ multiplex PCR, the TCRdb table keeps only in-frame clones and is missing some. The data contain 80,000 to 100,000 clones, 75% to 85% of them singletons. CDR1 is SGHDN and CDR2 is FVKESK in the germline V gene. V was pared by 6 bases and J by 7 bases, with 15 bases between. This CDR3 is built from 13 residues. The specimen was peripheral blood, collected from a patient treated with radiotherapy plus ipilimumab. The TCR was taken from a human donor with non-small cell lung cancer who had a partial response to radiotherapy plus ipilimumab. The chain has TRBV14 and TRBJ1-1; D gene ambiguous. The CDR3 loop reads CASRQTMTGEAFF. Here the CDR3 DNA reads TGTGCCAGCAGACAAACCATGACTGGTGAAGCTTTCTTT.